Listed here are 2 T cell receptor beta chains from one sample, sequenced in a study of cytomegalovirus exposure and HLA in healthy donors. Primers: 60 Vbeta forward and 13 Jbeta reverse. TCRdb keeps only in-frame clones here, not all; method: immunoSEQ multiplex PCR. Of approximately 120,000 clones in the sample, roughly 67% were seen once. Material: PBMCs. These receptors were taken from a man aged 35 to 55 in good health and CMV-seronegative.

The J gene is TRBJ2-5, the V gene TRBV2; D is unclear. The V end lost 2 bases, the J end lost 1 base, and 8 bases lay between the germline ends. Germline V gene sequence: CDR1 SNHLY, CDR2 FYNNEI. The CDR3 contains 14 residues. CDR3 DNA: TGTGCCAGCAGTGAATTGGGCAGCCAAGAGACCCAGTACTTC. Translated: CASSELGSQETQYF.

This CDR3 reads CASSLAKVEVINEQFF. CDR3 nucleotide sequence: TGCGCCAGCAGCTTGGCCAAGGTGGAGGTTATCAATGAGCAGTTCTTC. The chain combines TRBV5-1 with TRBJ2-1, with a weak D call TRBD2 (5 bases). CDR1 and CDR2 from the germline V gene are SGHRS and YFSETQ. V lost 0 bases and J 6 bases, leaving 16 bases between the germline ends. The CDR3 has 16 residues. Variable domain in full (rest from reference TRBV5-1 and TRBJ2-1): KAGVTQTPRYLIKTRGQQVTLSCSPISGHRSVSWYQQTPGQGLQFLFEYFSETQRNKGNFPGRFSGRQFSNSRSEMNVSTLELGDSALYLCASSLAKVEVINEQFFGPGTRLTVL.